What follows describes a single T cell receptor beta chain. This clonotype was detected many times. It lacks a known antigen. At one end, the junction sequence differs from germline, possibly due to a read error. Interpreted using the paper, the treatment or condition label stands for: live attenuated yellow fever vaccine strain. At every blood-draw timepoint, two biological replicates of bulk PBMCs were collected. A standard Ficoll-Paque protocol was used to isolate PBMCs from peripheral blood. RNA was extracted with TriZol from bulk PBMCs, CD4 and CD8 fractions, and dextramer-positive and dextramer-negative fractions. TCRdb lists the instrument as Illumina NovaSeq 6000. TCR cDNA was synthesized by 5'RACE template switching, through which a universal primer site and unique molecular identifiers were introduced. Priming for cDNA synthesis came from both the TCR alpha and TCR beta constant segments. Library amplification involved two PCR steps, and the second step added sample barcodes and sequencing adapters. Sequencing of libraries was performed on Illumina HiSeq 2500 (2x100 bp) or NovaSeq (2x150 bp). The source study handled its data this way. MIGEC handled demultiplexing of reads and collapsing into UMI consensus sequences, while MiXCR performed V(D)J alignment. Using edgeR on replicate PBMC samples, clonotypes were called vaccine-responding if FDR was below 0.01 and the log2 fold change was above 5 up to day 15. Each bulk clonotype received a CD4 or CD8 identity based on whether the sequenced CD4 or CD8 repertoire contained that clonotype at higher abundance. Clones were called with MiXCR by TCRdb after fastp trimmed the public reads at Q25, and only in-frame beta chains were retained. Merged by CDR3 protein, the rows form single entries marked with the most common genes and DNA. The V and J calls and clone size come from TCRdb's table, not from the authors' own analysis. Recorded for this sample are 250,000 or so distinct CDR3 sequences; over 3% of them occurred a single time. The biggest ten clones account for about 20% of the sample.

The sample originates from a study of T cells after yellow fever vaccination (dated by TCRdb to the late 2010s). Some background on the complete study: The SMART-Seq v4 Ultra Low Input RNA kit was used to prepare libraries from fractions with low cell numbers. Bulk TCR alpha and beta repertoires were sequenced longitudinally to track T-cell clones before and after primary and booster YFV17D yellow fever vaccination. Two healthy male donors made up the cohort, one aged 18 to 29 years and the other aged 30 to 40 years. Blood was drawn at multiple timepoints before and after primary and secondary immunization, with bulk PBMC replicates and cell subsets isolated.

The investigation overall reported the following: After the booster, most of the clones that had expanded following primary vaccination were detected again (96% of CD4 and around 90% of CD8), which suggests that memory was broadly maintained. The study included only a couple of donors, which limits how far the findings can be generalized. A small share of clonotypes was detected in both CD4 and CD8 compartments, with the overlap likely arising from convergent recombination. Compared with the primary T-cell response, the secondary T-cell response was weaker but faster, peaking on day 5 rather than day 15. Because abundant contaminating clonotypes from the bulk population could be contained in FACS-sorted repertoires, computational filtering was required.

This material consisted of PBMCs, taken 15 days after the yellow fever booster vaccination. The TCR was taken from a young man who received the YFV17D yellow fever vaccine.

The CDR3 reads CASSPRSGASYNEQFF. The DNA is as follows: TGTGCTAGCAGCCCCCGTTCCGGGGCCTCCTACAATGAGCAGTTCTTC. The V and J segments used are TRBV7-7 and TRBJ2-1; the D gene is tentatively TRBD1 or TRBD2, each matching 5 bases. The cysteine opens and the phenylalanine closes a CDR3 of 16 amino acids. Kept here is only the CDR3 DNA, which spans 48 bases and is read in frame from base 1. For CDR1 and CDR2, the germline V gene (reference sequence) lists SSHAT and FNYEAQ.